This TCR beta chain was obtained from a study of T cells after yellow fever vaccination. Germline values: CDR1 SEHNR, CDR2 FQNEAQ (reference sequence). This CDR3 region has 15 residues. The V and J ends lost 5 bases and 2 bases respectively, with 15 bases between them. The authors made TCR cDNA by 5'RACE template switching, adding a universal primer site and UMIs. In TCRdb, the 5' RACE reads were re-called with MiXCR into one record per CDR3 protein. Among roughly 330,000 distinct CDR3 sequences listed, 3% to 4.5% were seen once. The receptor was derived from a man aged 18 to 30 who received the YFV17D yellow fever vaccine. This specimen consisted of PBMCs, obtained 5 days after the yellow fever booster vaccination. The V gene is TRBV7-9, the J gene TRBJ2-5; maybe TRBD2 (6 bases). The CDR3, as DNA: TGTGCCAGCAGCCCTGTCGGGAGCATACAAGAGACCCAGTACTTC. Protein product: CASSPVGSIQETQYF.